This TCR beta chain comes out of a study of cytomegalovirus exposure and HLA in healthy donors. The CDR3 runs 18 residues. Germline loops: CDR1 MGHRA, CDR2 YSYEKL. Trimming removed 2 bases at V and 4 bases at J, with 21 bases between. Both 60 Vbeta primers and 13 Jbeta primers went into the PCR. Produced via immunoSEQ multiplex PCR; TCRdb's table is partial and in-frame only. The repertoire holds 140,000 to 150,000 clones, with about 66% as singletons. On this clone itself: The antigen is unknown.

General study findings and limits: It is likely that the observed cluster of highly shared sequence variants was a sequencing artifact. Data from an earlier analysis indicated that most TCR beta V segments were productive either about 87% or about 30% of the time.

The sequence came from a male donor in good health and CMV-seronegative. Material: PBMCs. The rearrangement links TRBV4-1 to TRBJ1-5; D uncertain. The DNA of the CDR3 is TGCGCCAGCAGCCAATCACAAAATGGCCGGGGTAGTAATCAGCCCCAGCATTTT. Translated, it gives CASSQSQNGRGSNQPQHF.